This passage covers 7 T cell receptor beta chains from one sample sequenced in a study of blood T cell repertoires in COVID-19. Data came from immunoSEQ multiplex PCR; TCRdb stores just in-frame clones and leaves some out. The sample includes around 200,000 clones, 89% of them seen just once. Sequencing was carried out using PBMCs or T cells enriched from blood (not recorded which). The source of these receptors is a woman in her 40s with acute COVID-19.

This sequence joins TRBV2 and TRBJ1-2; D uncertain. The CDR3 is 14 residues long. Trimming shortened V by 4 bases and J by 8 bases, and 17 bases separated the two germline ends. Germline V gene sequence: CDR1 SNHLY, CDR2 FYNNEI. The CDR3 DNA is TGTGCCAGCAGTGTATTTGGGTACGGGGAGGGCTACACCTTC. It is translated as CASSVFGYGEGYTF.

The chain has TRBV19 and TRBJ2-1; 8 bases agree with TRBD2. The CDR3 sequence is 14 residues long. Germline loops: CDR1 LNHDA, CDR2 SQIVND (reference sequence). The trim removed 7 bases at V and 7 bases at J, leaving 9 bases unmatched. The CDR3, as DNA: TGTGCCAGTACCTCCGGGAGGGGGGGAAATGAGCAGTTCTTC. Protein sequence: CASTSGRGGNEQFF.

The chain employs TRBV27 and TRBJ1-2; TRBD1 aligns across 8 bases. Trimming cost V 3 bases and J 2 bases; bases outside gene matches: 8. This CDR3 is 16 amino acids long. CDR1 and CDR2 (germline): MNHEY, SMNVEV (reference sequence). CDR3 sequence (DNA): TGTGCCAGCAGTTTTTACGGGACAGGTAACAACTATGGCTACACCTTC. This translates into CASSFYGTGNNYGYTF.

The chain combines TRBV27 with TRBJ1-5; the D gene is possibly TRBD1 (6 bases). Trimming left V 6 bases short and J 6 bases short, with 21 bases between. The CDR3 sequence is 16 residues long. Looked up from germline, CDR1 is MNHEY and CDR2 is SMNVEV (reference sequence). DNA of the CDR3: TGTGCCAGCAGGACGCTAGGACAGAACTCCGGTCAGCCCCAGCATTTT. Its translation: CASRTLGQNSGQPQHF.

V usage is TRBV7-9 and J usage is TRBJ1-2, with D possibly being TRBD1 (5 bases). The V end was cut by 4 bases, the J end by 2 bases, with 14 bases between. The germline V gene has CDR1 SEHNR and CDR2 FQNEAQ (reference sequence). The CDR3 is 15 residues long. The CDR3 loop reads CASSSHVGANYGYTF. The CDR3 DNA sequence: TGTGCCAGCAGCTCTCATGTAGGGGCCAACTATGGCTACACCTTC.

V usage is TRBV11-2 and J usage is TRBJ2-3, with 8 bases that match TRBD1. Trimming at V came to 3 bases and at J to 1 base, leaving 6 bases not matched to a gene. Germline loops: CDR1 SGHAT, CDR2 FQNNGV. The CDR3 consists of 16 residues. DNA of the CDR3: TGTGCCAGCAGCTTTGGACAGGGCGTAGGCACAGATACGCAGTATTTT. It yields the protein CASSFGQGVGTDTQYF.

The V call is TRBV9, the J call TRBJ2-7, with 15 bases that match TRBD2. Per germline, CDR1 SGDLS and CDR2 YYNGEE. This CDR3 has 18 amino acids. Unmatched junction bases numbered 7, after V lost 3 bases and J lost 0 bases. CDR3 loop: CASSEGLAGGPASYEQYF. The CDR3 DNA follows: TGTGCCAGCAGCGAGGGACTAGCGGGGGGACCAGCCTCCTACGAGCAGTACTTC. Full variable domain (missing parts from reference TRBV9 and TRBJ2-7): DSGVTQTPKHLITATGQRVTLRCSPRSGDLSVYWYQQSLDQGLQFLIQYYNGEERAKGNILERFSAQQFPDLHSELNLSSLELGDSALYFCASSEGLAGGPASYEQYFGPGTRLTVT.